This T cell receptor (beta chain) was sequenced in a study of T cells in Graves' hyperthyroidism and ophthalmopathy. Study outcomes and limitations: In validation, the model predicted ophthalmopathy. These predictions came a median approximately six months before onset.

There were TCR beta CDR3 regions amplified from RNA transcripts. The TCR CDR3 was amplified in a first-round RT-PCR using the HTBI primer set. Via MiXCR, TCRdb re-called the multiplex PCR reads, giving one row per CDR3 protein. The sample carries roughly 380,000 distinct CDR3 sequences, approximately 13% recorded once. This clonotype was picked up many times. Its antigen is not identified. CDR3 length: 14 amino acids. Germline values: CDR1 MNHEY, CDR2 SMNVEV (reference sequence). V dropped 8 bases and J dropped 3 bases, with 15 bases sitting between them. The receptor was derived from a woman in her sixties or seventies with Graves' hyperthyroidism. The chain links TRBV27 to TRBJ2-3; a weak D match, TRBD1 (6 bases). The specimen was blood. The CDR3 sequence is CASGLDSMTDTQYF. CDR3 bases: TGTGCCAGCGGGTTGGACAGTATGACAGATACGCAGTATTTT.